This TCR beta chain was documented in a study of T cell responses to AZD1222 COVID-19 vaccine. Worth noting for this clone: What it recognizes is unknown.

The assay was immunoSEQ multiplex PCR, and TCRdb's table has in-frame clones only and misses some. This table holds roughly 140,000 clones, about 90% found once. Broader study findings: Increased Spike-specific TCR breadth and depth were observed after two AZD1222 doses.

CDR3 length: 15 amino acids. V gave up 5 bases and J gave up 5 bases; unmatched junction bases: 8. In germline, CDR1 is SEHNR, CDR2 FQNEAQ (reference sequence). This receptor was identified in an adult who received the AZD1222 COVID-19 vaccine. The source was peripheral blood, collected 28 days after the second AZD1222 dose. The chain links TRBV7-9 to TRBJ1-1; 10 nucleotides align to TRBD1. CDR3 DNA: TGTGCCAGCAGCCCATGGACAGGGGGGAAGACTGAAGCTTTCTTT. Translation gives CASSPWTGGKTEAFF.